The present entry profiles one TCR beta chain with its context. This clone was recorded once. What antigen it recognizes has not been identified. The input lacks base qualities; no much larger clone sits a single base away. These data belong to a study of beta chain features in type 1 diabetes (dated by TCRdb to 2017 to 2018). About the investigation overall: Mean age, gender distribution, total cell number and subset yield did not differ between patients and healthy donors. A total of under 120,000,000 sorted cells were examined across all samples, and RNA yield correlated strongly with the number of cells per subset. The study compared TCRB repertoires of sorted circulating CD4+ T cell subsets between recently diagnosed type 1 diabetes patients and matched healthy donors. Whereas all 30 or so donors provided naive and central memory subsets, regulatory and stem cell-like memory subsets were isolated from just 8 patients and roughly eight healthy donors. The research as a whole found: In all four CD4+ subsets, TCRB CDR3 length was moderately but significantly shorter in type 1 diabetes patients. Naive, central memory and regulatory TCRB repertoires appeared to be more alike among patients than among healthy donors. Sequencing cDNA rather than genomic DNA could over-represent highly expressing activated cells, although activation and CD3 levels did not differ between groups. Because small numbers of individuals were included in the HLA sub-analyses, any influence of HLA type on TCRB rearrangement was left unresolved. Shorter templates might have been favored by PCR, but patient and control samples were amplified and corrected together, so both groups would have been affected equally by any skew. Fewer insertions and more nucleotide deletions at VDJ recombination sites were observed in patients with type 1 diabetes, implying thymic rearrangement abnormalities.

Each donor gave one peripheral blood draw, averaging roughly 100 mL, which was collected into heparinised tubes. A BD FACSAria II was used to sort naive, central memory, regulatory and stem cell-like memory CD4+ T cells with a panel that included CD45RO, CCR7, CD25, CD127, CD95 and CD27. Every sorted population had a purity above 95%. PBMCs were isolated immediately by Lymphoprep density gradient centrifugation and stained directly without culture. Samples were stained and sorted in pairs, with one healthy donor and one patient per experiment, so that batch effects were minimized. All of the isolated RNA was reverse transcribed with the High Capacity cDNA Reverse Transcription Kit, so expressed TCRB transcripts were sequenced. Naive, central memory and regulatory T cell samples underwent deep immunoSEQ sequencing, averaging around 3.9 million total reads per sample. Sorted cells were lysed in RLT buffer, and RNA was extracted using DNase-treated RNeasy Micro or Mini kits according to cell number. Each cell subset was processed separately to prevent cross-contamination, with patient and healthy donor samples processed together. Using the immunoSEQ multiplex PCR, TCRB sequences were amplified from cDNA into 87-bp fragments spanning the CDR3 region. Sequencing of the amplicons was performed on the Illumina HiSeq platform. Turning to the authors' computational methods: Synthetic template baselines were used to correct PCR bias computationally, reads within Hamming distance 2 were collapsed together, and singletons that could not be merged were discarded. Reads were aligned against IMGT so that V, D and J genes, CDR3 length and insertions or deletions at six rearrangement sites could be assigned. Within each subset, clonotype counts were normalized to the number of sorted cells before true diversity and Gini coefficients were calculated with the tcR R package. Repertoire sharing was quantified using the overlap coefficient calculated on TCRB nucleotide sequences. As a proxy for the pre-selection repertoire, out-of-frame TCRB sequences from naive cells were analyzed. Imported from immuneACCESS, the table was reduced by TCRdb to in-frame sequences with V and J called. These copies leave out some clones; in studies compared against another copy, an unresolved V gene accounts for under half, and the cause of the remainder is not known. Clone size and V and J calls were adopted from that table, with D and trimming inferred from the DNA. The sample table holds 350,000 or so clones, of which roughly 21% were seen once. Around 0.044% of the sample rests with the top ten.

CDR1 is given as SGHRS and CDR2 as YFSETQ, both from the germline V gene. V is clipped by 2 bases and J by 1 base, and the sequence between their germline boundaries is 6 bases long. The CDR3 numbers 13 residues from cysteine through phenylalanine. Only the CDR3 part of the read is kept: 39 bases, read in frame from the first base. What was sequenced was naive CD4+ T cells from blood. The sample's cell subset or site label, in plain terms: true naive CD4+ T cells. The TCR was taken from a woman younger than 30 in good health. Here the chain combines TRBV5-1 and TRBJ1-1, with the D gene call left open. Here the CDR3 is given as CASSFTPNTEAFF. In nucleotides, the sequence is TGCGCCAGCAGCTTTACACCGAACACTGAAGCTTTCTTT. Beyond the CDR3, the reference TRBV5-1 and TRBJ1-1 genes provide the residues; the full variable domain reads: KAGVTQTPRYLIKTRGQQVTLSCSPISGHRSVSWYQQTPGQGLQFLFEYFSETQRNKGNFPGRFSGRQFSNSRSEMNVSTLELGDSALYLCASSFTPNTEAFFGQGTRLTVV.